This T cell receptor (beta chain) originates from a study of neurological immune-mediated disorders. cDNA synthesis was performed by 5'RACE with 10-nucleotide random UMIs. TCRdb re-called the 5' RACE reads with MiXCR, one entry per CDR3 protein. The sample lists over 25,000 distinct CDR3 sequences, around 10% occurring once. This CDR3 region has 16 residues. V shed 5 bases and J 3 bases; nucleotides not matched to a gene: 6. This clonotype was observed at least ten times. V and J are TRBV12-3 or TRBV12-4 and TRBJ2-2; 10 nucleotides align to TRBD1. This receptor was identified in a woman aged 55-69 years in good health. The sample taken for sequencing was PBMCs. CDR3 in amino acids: CASSLRDRGDTGELFF. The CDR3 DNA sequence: TGTGCCAGCAGTCTCCGGGACAGGGGTGACACCGGGGAGCTGTTTTTT.